This T cell receptor (beta chain) is drawn from a study of control samples from healthy donors and cancer patients. The protocol was immunoSEQ multiplex PCR, while the TCRdb copy is restricted to in-frame clones and leaves out a portion. The sample lists around 70,000 clones; around 87% were seen once. The receptor was derived from a woman in her fifties or sixties with head and neck cancer. What was sequenced was PBMCs.

CDR3 nucleotide sequence: TGTGCCAGCAGCTTGCTCGAGGGAAGGAGGACAGATACGCAGTATTTT. Protein: CASSLLEGRRTDTQYF. The chain employs TRBV11-2 and TRBJ2-3; possibly TRBD2 for D (5 bases). CDR3 length: 16 amino acids. V was cut by 3 bases and J by 3 bases, with 16 bases left in between. Looked up from germline, CDR1 is SGHAT and CDR2 is FQNNGV.